The TCR beta chain described here comes from a study of persistence of HIV-infected CD4 T cells. Study context: Isolated cells were CMV- and HIV-1 Gag-responding CD4+ T cells.

Sequencing used immunoSEQ version 4 in survey mode. Each sample used up to 1 ug genomic DNA diluted to around 10 ng/uL. Repertoires were generated with immunoSEQ multiplex PCR, while TCRdb's copy carries only in-frame clones and drops some. This table has tens of thousands of clones, around 75% appearing once. Regarding this clone: Its antigen is unidentified.

The stimulus was lysate of CMV-infected fibroblasts, about 10 ug/mL. Sorted nonresponding memory CD4+ T cells were CD40L-negative, CD69-negative, CD45RO-high. Germline V gives CDR1 SEHNR, CDR2 FQNEAQ (reference sequence). CDR3 size: 17 residues. With V trimmed by 0 bases and J by 2 bases, 8 bases remained unmatched. J is TRBJ1-1 and V is TRBV7-9; 8 nucleotides agree with TRBD1. Specimen: CD4+ T cells sorted from PBMCs after approximately 18-hour stimulation, collected from a patient who received antiretroviral therapy. This clonotype was obtained from an adult man with HIV who was CMV-seropositive. The CDR3 DNA reads TGTGCCAGCAGCTTAGCGCGGGGGACAGGAGGCAACACTGAAGCTTTCTTT. Amino acid sequence: CASSLARGTGGNTEAFF.